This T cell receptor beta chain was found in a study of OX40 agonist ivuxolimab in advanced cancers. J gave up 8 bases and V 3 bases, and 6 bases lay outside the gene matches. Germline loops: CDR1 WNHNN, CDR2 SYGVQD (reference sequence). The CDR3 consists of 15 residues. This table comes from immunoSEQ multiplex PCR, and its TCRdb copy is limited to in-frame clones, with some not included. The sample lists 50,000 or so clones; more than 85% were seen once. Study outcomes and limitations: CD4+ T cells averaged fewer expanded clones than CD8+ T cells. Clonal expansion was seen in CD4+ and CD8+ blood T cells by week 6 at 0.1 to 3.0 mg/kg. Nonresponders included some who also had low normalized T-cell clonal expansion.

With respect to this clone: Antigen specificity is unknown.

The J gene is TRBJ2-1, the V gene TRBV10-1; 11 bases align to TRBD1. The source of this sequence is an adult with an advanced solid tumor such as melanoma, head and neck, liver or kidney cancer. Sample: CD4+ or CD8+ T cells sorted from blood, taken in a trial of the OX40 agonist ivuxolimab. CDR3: CASSDRTGGLDEQFF. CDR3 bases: TGCGCCAGCAGTGATAGGACAGGGGGCTTAGATGAGCAGTTCTTC.